This T cell receptor beta chain was identified in a study of blood T cell repertoires in COVID-19. Data came from immunoSEQ multiplex PCR; TCRdb stores just in-frame clones and leaves some out. The sample lists 50,000 or so clones; around 89% were seen once. Germline CDR1 MNHEY, CDR2 SVGAGI. Trimming took 5 bases from V and 0 from J, leaving 7 bases between them. CDR3 size: 13 residues. The sequenced sample was peripheral blood. The V call is TRBV6-5, the J call TRBJ1-2; D gene ambiguous. The sequence derives from a man aged 55 to 70 with active COVID-19. For the CDR3, the DNA is TGTGCCAGCAGTCGAACAGCTAACTATGGCTACACCTTC. Its translation is CASSRTANYGYTF.